These 28 T cell receptor beta chains came from one sample sequenced in a study of blood T cells in healthy people across ages. Using a J-beta primer mix together with a sample-barcoded 5' primer, a second PCR was run for about 6 to 11 cycles. In TCRdb, the 5' RACE reads were re-called with MiXCR into one record per CDR3 protein. This sample has roughly 650,000 distinct CDR3 sequences, with roughly 32% found just once. The sequencing input was blood. The receptors here all came from a woman aged 80 or over in good health.

This clonotype was seen repeatedly, ten times or more. Written as DNA, the CDR3 is TGTGCCAGCAGCCAAGAAAGGTGGGGGAATGAGCAGTTCTTC. Its protein product is CASSQERWGNEQFF. The gene calls are TRBV4-2 and TRBJ2-1; possibly TRBD1 or TRBD2 for D (5 bases each). Between the trimmed V and J ends, which lost 0 bases and 7 bases, there was a span of 10 bases. This CDR3 is built from 14 residues. Germline V gives CDR1 LGHNA, CDR2 YNFKEQ.

This clonotype occurred many times. This chain uses TRBV2 with TRBJ1-1; D perhaps matches TRBD1 (5 bases). Trimming removed 6 bases at V and 4 bases at J, with 12 bases between. CDR3 length: 13 residues. Per germline, CDR1 SNHLY and CDR2 FYNNEI. This chain's CDR3 is CASSGPGITEAFF. CDR3 in DNA: TGTGCCAGCAGCGGTCCAGGGATCACTGAAGCTTTCTTT.

The chain has TRBV11-2 and TRBJ2-7, with TRBD2 matching over 8 bases. CDR3 length: 15 residues. Germline lookup yields CDR1 SGHAT and CDR2 FQNNGV. J lost 7 bases, V lost 1 base, and 9 bases had no gene match. The CDR3 bases are TGTGCCAGCAGCTTAGTGCGCGGGGGGTACAATGAGCAGTACTTC. Translated, it gives CASSLVRGGYNEQYF.

This chain joins TRBV20-1 and TRBJ1-1; maybe TRBD1 (5 bases). Germline CDR1 and CDR2: DFQATT and SNEGSKA (reference sequence). Trimming left V 8 bases short and J 8 bases short, with 18 bases between. CDR3 length: 12 residues. CDR3 sequence (DNA): TGCAGTACAAGGGGCCCGAACCCCGAAGCTTTCTTT. Residues: CSTRGPNPEAFF.

This clonotype was picked up a small number of times. A much larger clone is a single base away; this may be a read error. V and J are TRBV6-1 and TRBJ2-1; possible D gene TRBD2, 6 bases. V was pared by 1 base and J by 3 bases, with 10 bases between. The germline V gene has CDR1 MNHNS and CDR2 SASEGT. The CDR3 is 15 amino acids. CDR3 in DNA: TGTGCCAGCAGTGAAGGAGTGGGGGGCTACAATGAGCAGTTCTTC. Amino acids: CASSEGVGGYNEQFF.

Remarks on this clonotype: A single base separates this from a much larger clone, so it may be a read error. The rearrangement joins TRBV5-4 to TRBJ2-1; TRBD2 aligns across 8 bases. Near its end, the DNA agrees better with TRBJ2-7, so the J call may be wrong. The CDR3 runs to 17 residues. Germline lookup yields CDR1 SGHNT and CDR2 YYREEE (reference sequence). Here the CDR3 reads CASSLGTGRATYNEQYF. CDR3 sequence (DNA): TGTGCCAGCAGCTTGGGCACCGGGAGGGCTACCTACAATGAGCAGTACTTC.

The table lists this clonotype with many counts. The V and J genes are TRBV9 and TRBJ2-1; no definite D call. V was pared by 1 base and J by 6 bases, with 2 bases between. The germline V gene has CDR1 SGDLS and CDR2 YYNGEE. The CDR3 is 11 residues long. The CDR3 sequence: CASSVSNEQFF. CDR3 DNA: TGTGCCAGCAGCGTAAGCAATGAGCAGTTCTTC. The variable domain in full, with the rest retrieved from reference TRBV9 and TRBJ2-1, is DSGVTQTPKHLITATGQRVTLRCSPRSGDLSVYWYQQSLDQGLQFLIQYYNGEERAKGNILERFSAQQFPDLHSELNLSSLELGDSALYFCASSVSNEQFFGPGTRLTVL.

This clonotype was observed at least ten times. This sequence joins TRBV7-2 and TRBJ2-7; 9 positions match TRBD2. The V gene end was trimmed by 2 bases and the J gene end by 5 bases; junction bases not matched to a gene: 16. The CDR3 is 18 residues long. Per germline, CDR1 SGHTA and CDR2 FQGNSA. The CDR3 here is CASSLKLRRGGVENEQYF. The CDR3 DNA reads TGTGCCAGCAGCTTAAAATTACGGCGGGGGGGCGTAGAGAACGAGCAGTACTTC.

A remark on this clonotype: One end of the junction is discordant with germline, which a read error may explain. V is TRBV6-2 or TRBV6-3 and J is TRBJ1-1; 7 bases line up with TRBD1. Germline V lookup: CDR1 MNHEY, CDR2 SVGEGT. The CDR3 length is 15 residues. CDR3 nucleotide sequence: TGTGCCAGCAGTAGGGACAGCGGAGAGAACACTGAAGTTTTCTTT. Its translation is CASSRDSGENTEVFF.

Notes on this clonotype: A read error may explain this, as a much larger clone is one base away. The chain carries TRBV7-9 and TRBJ1-2; D uncertain. The CDR3 length is 13 residues. Germline V gives CDR1 SEHNR, CDR2 FQNEAQ (reference sequence). The germline V and J ends were trimmed by 5 bases and 4 bases, with 11 bases remaining between them. In DNA form, the CDR3 reads TGTGCCAGCAGCATCCTCCCTTGCTATGGCTACACCTTC. This translates into CASSILPCYGYTF.

This clonotype showed up many times. The CDR3 here is CASSLAPAAGANVLTF. The CDR3 DNA is TGTGCCAGCAGCTTAGCGCCGGCAGCAGGGGCCAACGTCCTGACTTTC. The chain is built from TRBV7-8 and TRBJ2-6; D gene uncertain. Germline loops: CDR1 SGHVS, CDR2 FQNEAQ. V lost 0 bases and J lost 4, with 10 bases in between. This CDR3 contains 16 residues.

This clonotype was counted at least ten times. This chain uses TRBV7-8 with TRBJ2-7; TRBD1 agrees at 9 bases. The CDR3 has 17 amino acids. Germline assignment: CDR1 SGHVS and CDR2 FQNEAQ. J gave up 2 bases and V 6 bases, and 14 bases lay outside the gene matches. The CDR3 is CASSRTGGSNGAYEQYF. The CDR3 DNA reads as TGTGCCAGCAGTCGTACAGGGGGCTCTAATGGTGCCTACGAGCAGTACTTC.

The chain combines TRBV7-9 with TRBJ1-2; D gene unclear. Germline V gives CDR1 SEHNR, CDR2 FQNEAQ (reference sequence). The CDR3 is made up of 16 amino acids. With 7 bases removed from V and 0 bases from J, the gap between germline ends came to 18 bases. The CDR3 loop is CASIPMSAHPNYGYTF. Here the CDR3 DNA reads TGTGCCAGCATCCCCATGAGTGCACACCCTAACTATGGCTACACCTTC. The full variable domain, completed using reference TRBV7-9 and TRBJ1-2, is DTGVSQNPRHKITKRGQNVTFRCDPISEHNRLYWYRQTLGQGPEFLTYFQNEAQLEKSRLLSDRFSAERPKGSFSTLEIQRTEQGDSAMYLCASIPMSAHPNYGYTFGSGTRLTVV.

Comment on this clonotype: At one end, the junction sequence differs from germline, possibly due to a read error. The V and J genes are TRBV7-3 and TRBJ2-5; 10 bases are a match to TRBD1. The CDR3 covers 15 residues. Germline values: CDR1 SGHTA, CDR2 FQGTGA. The CDR3 loop is CAISLATGGWETQYF. The CDR3 nucleotides read TGTGCCATCAGCTTAGCGACAGGGGGCTGGGAGACCCAGTACTTC.

Concerning this clonotype: At one end, the junction sequence differs from germline, possibly due to a read error. The CDR3, as DNA: TGTGCCAGCAGCTTAGCGACAGTCTATGGCCACACCTTC. It encodes CASSLATVYGHTF. V usage is TRBV7-2 and J usage is TRBJ1-2, with a tentative D call TRBD1 (5 bases). The CDR3 length is 13 residues. Germline loops: CDR1 SGHTA, CDR2 FQGNSA.

J is TRBJ2-3 and V is TRBV6-2 or TRBV6-3, with TRBD2 identical over 11 bases. This CDR3 has 16 residues. Germline CDR1 reads MNHEY; CDR2 reads SVGEGT. The junction had 10 bases not matched to a gene; V was cut back by 9 bases and J by 2 bases. CDR3 nucleotides: TGTGCCAGTAGGAGACTAGCGGGGACCCTCACAGATACGCAGTATTTT. It is translated as CASRRLAGTLTDTQYF.

This clonotype was seen more than once but under ten times. This may stem from a read error, because a much larger clone lies one nucleotide away. The V gene is TRBV5-6, the J gene TRBJ2-1; D call uncertain. This CDR3 has 12 residues. From germline, CDR1 is SGHDT and CDR2 YYEEEE. V dropped 4 bases and J dropped 4 bases, with 6 bases sitting between them. The CDR3 is CASSIAYNEQFF. CDR3 bases: TGTGCCAGCAGCATCGCTTACAATGAGCAGTTCTTC.

This clonotype was recorded once. The genes are TRBV24-1 and TRBJ2-5; D possibly corresponds to TRBD2 (6 bases). The V gene's germline CDR1 is KGHDR and CDR2 SFDVKD. The V end lost 3 bases, the J end lost 4 bases, and 14 bases lay between the germline ends. CDR3 size: 15 residues. CDR3 sequence: CATSDVGGGSETQYF. DNA of the CDR3: TGTGCCACCAGTGATGTCGGGGGTGGATCAGAGACCCAGTACTTC.

There are many counts of this clonotype. The V call is TRBV3-1, the J call TRBJ2-7, with D tentatively TRBD1 (5 bases). Germline V gene data show CDR1 as LGHDT and CDR2 as YNNKEL (reference sequence). V lost 3 bases and J 4 bases, leaving 7 bases between the germline ends. This CDR3 region has 12 residues. CDR3 loop: CASSHTGYEQYF. CDR3 DNA: TGTGCCAGCAGCCATACAGGTTACGAGCAGTACTTC.

This clonotype was found many times. This rearrangement joins TRBV5-1 to TRBJ2-3; TRBD1 is a possible D gene (6 bases). The CDR3 totals 13 residues. Trimming pared 1 base from V and 5 bases from J, leaving 8 bases between. The germline CDR1 and CDR2 sequences are SGHRS and YFSETQ. The CDR3 here is CASSLQGQDTQYF. CDR3 in DNA: TGCGCCAGCAGCTTGCAGGGGCAAGATACGCAGTATTTT.

This clonotype was recorded at least ten times. The J gene is TRBJ2-1, the V gene TRBV5-1; 7 bases line up with TRBD2. The CDR3 runs 14 residues. The V and J ends lost 7 bases and 5 bases, in that order; junction bases with no gene match: 9. The germline gives CDR1 SGHRS, CDR2 YFSETQ. The CDR3 here is CASYPWGGDNEQFF. Here the CDR3 DNA reads TGCGCCAGCTATCCTTGGGGGGGTGACAATGAGCAGTTCTTC.

This clonotype appeared many times. The chain combines TRBV6-2 or TRBV6-3 with TRBJ2-6; 8 bases are shared with TRBD1. Germline loops: CDR1 MNHEY, CDR2 SVGEGT. The CDR3 covers 20 residues. V was clipped by 2 bases and J by 1 base; unmatched bases: 13. The CDR3 is CASSYVRGTGQTSGANVLTF. CDR3 coding DNA: TGTGCCAGCAGTTACGTCCGGGGGACAGGACAGACATCTGGGGCCAACGTCCTGACTTTC.

The sample holds many counts of this clonotype. The gene calls are TRBV27 and TRBJ2-7, with 11 bases that match TRBD1. In germline, CDR1 is MNHEY, CDR2 SMNVEV (reference sequence). V lost 2 bases to trimming and J lost 6 bases; unmatched junction nucleotides: 3. This CDR3 is built from 14 residues. DNA of the CDR3: TGTGCCAGCAGTTTAAGGACAGGGGGCTCCGAGCAGTACTTC. It yields the protein CASSLRTGGSEQYF.

This clonotype was seen a few times. At one of its ends the junction is not consistent with the germline gene, which may arise from a read error. V is TRBV4-1 and J is TRBJ1-2; no firm D call. The germline V gene has CDR1 MGHRA and CDR2 YSYEKL. The CDR3 is made up of 14 amino acids. CDR3 amino acids: CASSQDKFYYGHTF. Here the CDR3 DNA reads TGCGCCAGCAGCCAAGATAAATTTTACTATGGCCACACCTTC.

V is TRBV7-8 and J is TRBJ2-1; D gene unclear. Germline CDR1 and CDR2: SGHVS and FQNEAQ. V was trimmed by 5 bases and J by 0 bases, leaving 11 bases between them. The CDR3 consists of 15 residues. The CDR3 DNA sequence: TGTGCCAGCAGCCACCACTTTAGCTCCTACAATGAGCAGTTCTTC. Protein product: CASSHHFSSYNEQFF. Filled out from reference TRBV7-8 and TRBJ2-1, the complete variable domain reads GAGVSQSPRYKVAKRGQDVALRCDPISGHVSLFWYQQALGQGPEFLTYFQNEAQLDKSGLPSDRFFAERPEGSVSTLKIQRTQQEDSAVYLCASSHHFSSYNEQFFGPGTRLTVL.

The rearrangement uses TRBV15 and TRBJ2-5, with 7 bases aligning to TRBD2. CDR1 is LNHNV and CDR2 is YYDKDF in the germline V gene (reference sequence). This CDR3 spans 16 amino acids. V trimming: 1 base; J trimming: 0 bases; junction bases outside the gene matches: 5. The DNA for the CDR3 is TGTGCCACCAGCAGAGGATCCGGGACTAACCAAGAGACCCAGTACTTC. This encodes CATSRGSGTNQETQYF.

The chain combines TRBV25-1 with TRBJ1-5; D might be TRBD1 (5 bases). This CDR3 has 17 residues. Germline V gene lookup returns CDR1 MGHDK and CDR2 SYGVNS. V gave up 4 bases and J gave up 3 bases, with 19 bases separating them. Here the CDR3 DNA reads TGTGCCAGCAGTGTGGGGGGGTTGAGGGAAGCCAATCAGCCCCAGCATTTT. It specifies CASSVGGLREANQPQHF.

This clonotype was seen a handful of times. The chain combines TRBV18 with TRBJ1-5; D gene ambiguous. V lost 3 bases to trimming and J lost 4 bases, with 16 bases between them. Germline CDR1 and CDR2: KGHSH and LQKENI. CDR3 length: 16 residues. The CDR3 region is CASSPVRVIGNQPQHF. The DNA of the CDR3 is TGTGCCAGCTCACCGGTAAGAGTCATCGGGAATCAGCCCCAGCATTTT.